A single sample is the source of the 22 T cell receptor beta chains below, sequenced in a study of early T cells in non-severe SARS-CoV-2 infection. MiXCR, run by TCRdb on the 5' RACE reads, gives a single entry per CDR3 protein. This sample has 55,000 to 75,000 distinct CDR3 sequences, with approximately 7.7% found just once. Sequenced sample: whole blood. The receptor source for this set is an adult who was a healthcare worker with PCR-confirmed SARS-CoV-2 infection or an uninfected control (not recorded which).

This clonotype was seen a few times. CDR3 sequence reads: CASSPINRLAGGENIQYF. The CDR3 region has the DNA TGTGCCAGCAGCCCAATTAACCGACTAGCGGGAGGGGAAAACATTCAGTACTTC. The chain recombines TRBV7-8 with TRBJ2-4, with 14 bases lining up with TRBD2. Trimming removed 5 bases from V and 5 bases from J; junction bases left unmatched: 11. The CDR3 runs 18 residues. Germline CDR1 reads SGHVS; CDR2 reads FQNEAQ. The entire variable domain, with the rest obtained from reference TRBV7-8 and TRBJ2-4, is as follows: GAGVSQSPRYKVAKRGQDVALRCDPISGHVSLFWYQQALGQGPEFLTYFQNEAQLDKSGLPSDRFFAERPEGSVSTLKIQRTQQEDSAVYLCASSPINRLAGGENIQYFGAGTRLSVL.

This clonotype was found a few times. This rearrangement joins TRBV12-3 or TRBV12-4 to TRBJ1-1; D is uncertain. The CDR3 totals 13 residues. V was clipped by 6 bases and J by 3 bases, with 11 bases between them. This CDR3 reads CASRPGSYTEAFF. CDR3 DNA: TGTGCCAGCAGACCCGGGTCCTACACTGAAGCTTTCTTT.

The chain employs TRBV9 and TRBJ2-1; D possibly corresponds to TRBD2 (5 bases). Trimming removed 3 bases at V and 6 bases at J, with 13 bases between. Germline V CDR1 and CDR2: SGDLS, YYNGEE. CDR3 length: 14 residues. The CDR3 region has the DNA TGTGCCAGCAGCGGAGGGTTATCGAGCAATGAGCAGTTCTTC. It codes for CASSGGLSSNEQFF.

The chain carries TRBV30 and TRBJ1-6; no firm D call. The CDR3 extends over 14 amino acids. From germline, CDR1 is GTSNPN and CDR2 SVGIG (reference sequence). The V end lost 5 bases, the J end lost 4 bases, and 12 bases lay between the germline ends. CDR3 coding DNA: TGTGCCTGGGAGAGGCAGAATTATAATTCACCCCTCCACTTT. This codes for CAWERQNYNSPLHF.

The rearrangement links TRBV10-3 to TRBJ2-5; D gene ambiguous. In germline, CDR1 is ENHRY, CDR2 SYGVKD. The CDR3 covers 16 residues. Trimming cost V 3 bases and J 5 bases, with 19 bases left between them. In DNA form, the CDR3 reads TGTGCCATCAGTGACTCTAGGACCCAGGCGGTTGAGACCCAGTACTTC. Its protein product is CAISDSRTQAVETQYF.

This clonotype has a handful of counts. CDR3 residues: CASNPQSGSHSYNEQFF. CDR3 nucleotide sequence: TGTGCCAGCAATCCCCAGAGCGGGAGCCACTCCTACAATGAGCAGTTCTTC. The chain carries TRBV28 and TRBJ2-1, with 8 bases that match TRBD2. Germline values: CDR1 MDHEN, CDR2 SYDVKM. V gave up 7 bases and J gave up 0 bases; unmatched junction bases: 11. This CDR3 region has 17 residues.

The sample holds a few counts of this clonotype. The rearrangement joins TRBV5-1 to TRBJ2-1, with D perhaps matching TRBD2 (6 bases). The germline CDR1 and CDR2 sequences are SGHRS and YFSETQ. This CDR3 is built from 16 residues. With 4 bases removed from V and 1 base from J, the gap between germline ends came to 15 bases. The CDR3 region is CASSPPGSPSYNEQFF. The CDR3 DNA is TGCGCCAGCAGCCCGCCCGGGAGCCCATCCTACAATGAGCAGTTCTTC.

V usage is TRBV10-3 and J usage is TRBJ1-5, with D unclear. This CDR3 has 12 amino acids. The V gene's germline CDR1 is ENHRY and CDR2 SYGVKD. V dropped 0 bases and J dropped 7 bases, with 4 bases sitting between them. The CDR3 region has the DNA TGTGCCATCAGTGAGTCTGGACAGCCCCAGCATTTT. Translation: CAISESGQPQHF.

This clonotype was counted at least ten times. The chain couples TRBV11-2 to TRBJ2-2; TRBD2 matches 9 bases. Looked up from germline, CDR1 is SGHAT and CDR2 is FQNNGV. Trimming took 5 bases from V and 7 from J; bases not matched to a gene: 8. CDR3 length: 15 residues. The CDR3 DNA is TGTGCCAGCAGCCCCCGGCGGGGGGGCGTCGGGGAGCTGTTTTTT. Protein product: CASSPRRGGVGELFF.

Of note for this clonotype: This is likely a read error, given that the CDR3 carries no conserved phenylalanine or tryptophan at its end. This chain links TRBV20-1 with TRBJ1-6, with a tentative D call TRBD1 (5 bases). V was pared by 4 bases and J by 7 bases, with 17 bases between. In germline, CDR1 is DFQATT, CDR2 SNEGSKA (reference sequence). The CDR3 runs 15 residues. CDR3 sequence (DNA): TGCAGTGCTACTACCGGGACCGGATTAAATTCACCCCTCCACTTA. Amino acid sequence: CSATTGTGLNSPLHL.

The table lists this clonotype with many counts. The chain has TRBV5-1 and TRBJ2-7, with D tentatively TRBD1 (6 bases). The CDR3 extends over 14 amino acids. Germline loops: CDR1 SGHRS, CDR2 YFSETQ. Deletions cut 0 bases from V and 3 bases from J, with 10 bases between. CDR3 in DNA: TGCGCCAGCAGCTTGGAGGACAGCAACTACGAGCAGTACTTC. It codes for CASSLEDSNYEQYF. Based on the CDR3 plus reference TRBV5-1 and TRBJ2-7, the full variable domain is KAGVTQTPRYLIKTRGQQVTLSCSPISGHRSVSWYQQTPGQGLQFLFEYFSETQRNKGNFPGRFSGRQFSNSRSEMNVSTLELGDSALYLCASSLEDSNYEQYFGPGTRLTVT.

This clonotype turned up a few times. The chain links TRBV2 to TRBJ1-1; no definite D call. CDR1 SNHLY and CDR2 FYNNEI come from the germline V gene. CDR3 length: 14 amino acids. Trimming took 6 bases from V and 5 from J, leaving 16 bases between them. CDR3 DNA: TGTGCCAGCAGGGAGGATGGGAGGAGGACTGAAGCTTTCTTT. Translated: CASREDGRRTEAFF.

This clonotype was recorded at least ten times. CDR3 protein: CASSPQSGGTSEQFF. The DNA for the CDR3 is TGTGCCAGCTCACCACAAAGCGGAGGGACAAGCGAGCAGTTCTTC. The V and J genes are TRBV18 and TRBJ2-1; TRBD1 or TRBD2 may be the D gene (6 bases each). The CDR3 consists of 15 residues. Germline V lookup: CDR1 KGHSH, CDR2 LQKENI. Trimming removed 1 base from V and 10 bases from J, with 17 bases in between. Drawing the rest from reference TRBV18 and TRBJ2-1, the complete variable domain is NAGVMQNPRHLVRRRGQEARLRCSPMKGHSHVYWYRQLPEEGLKFMVYLQKENIIDESGMPKERFSAEFPKEGPSILRIQQVVRGDSAAYFCASSPQSGGTSEQFFGPGTRLTVL.

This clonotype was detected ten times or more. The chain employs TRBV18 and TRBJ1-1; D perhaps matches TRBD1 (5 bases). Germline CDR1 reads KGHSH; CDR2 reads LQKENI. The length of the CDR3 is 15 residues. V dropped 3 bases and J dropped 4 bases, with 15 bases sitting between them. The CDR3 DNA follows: TGTGCCAGCTCACCCCCGGGGAGGGGAGGCACTGAAGCTTTCTTT. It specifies CASSPPGRGGTEAFF.

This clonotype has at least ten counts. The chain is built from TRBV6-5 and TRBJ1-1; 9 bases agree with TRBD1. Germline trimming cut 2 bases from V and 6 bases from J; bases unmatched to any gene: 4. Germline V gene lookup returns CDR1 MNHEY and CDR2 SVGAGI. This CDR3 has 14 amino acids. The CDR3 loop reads CASSYTGQGSEAFF. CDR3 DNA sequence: TGTGCCAGCAGTTACACGGGACAGGGATCTGAAGCTTTCTTT.

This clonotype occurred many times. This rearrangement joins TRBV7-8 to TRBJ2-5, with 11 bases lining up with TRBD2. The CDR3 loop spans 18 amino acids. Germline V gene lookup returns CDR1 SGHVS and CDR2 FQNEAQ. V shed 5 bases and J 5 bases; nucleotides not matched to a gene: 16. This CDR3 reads CASSPSTSGSQLFETQYF. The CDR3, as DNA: TGTGCCAGCAGCCCTAGCACTAGCGGGAGTCAGTTATTTGAGACCCAGTACTTC.

The CDR3 spells CAWSVLHEQYF. CDR3 nucleotide sequence: TGTGCCTGGAGTGTACTCCACGAGCAGTACTTC. This chain uses TRBV30 with TRBJ2-7; D ambiguous. CDR3 size: 11 residues. V gave up 0 bases and J gave up 5 bases, with 5 bases separating them. Germline CDR1 is GTSNPN and CDR2 is SVGIG (reference sequence).

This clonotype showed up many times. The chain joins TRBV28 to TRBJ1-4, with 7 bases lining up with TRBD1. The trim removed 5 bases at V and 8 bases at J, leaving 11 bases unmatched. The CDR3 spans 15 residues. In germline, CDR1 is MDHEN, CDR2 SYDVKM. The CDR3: CASSPRQGVEEKLFF. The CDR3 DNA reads TGTGCCAGCAGTCCCAGACAGGGTGTAGAGGAAAAACTGTTTTTT.

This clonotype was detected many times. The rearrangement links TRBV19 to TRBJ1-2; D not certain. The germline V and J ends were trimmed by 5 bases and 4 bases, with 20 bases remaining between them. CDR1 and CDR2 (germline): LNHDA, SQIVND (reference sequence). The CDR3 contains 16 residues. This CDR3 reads CASSDPSWQAFYGYTF. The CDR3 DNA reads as TGTGCCAGTAGTGACCCCTCGTGGCAGGCCTTCTATGGCTACACCTTC.

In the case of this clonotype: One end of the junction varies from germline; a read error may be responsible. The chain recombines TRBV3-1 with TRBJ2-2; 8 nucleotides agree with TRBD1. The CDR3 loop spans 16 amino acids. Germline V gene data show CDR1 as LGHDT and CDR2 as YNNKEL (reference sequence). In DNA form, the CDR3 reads TGTGCCAGCAGCCCACAGGGGGGAGTGTACACCGGGGAGCTGCTTTTT. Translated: CASSPQGGVYTGELLF.

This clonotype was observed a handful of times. CDR3 in amino acids: CASSLEVGGPGEQFF. DNA of the CDR3: TGTGCCAGCAGCTTAGAGGTGGGAGGGCCGGGTGAGCAGTTCTTC. V usage is TRBV7-7 and J usage is TRBJ2-1, with TRBD2 matching over 7 bases. Germline V gives CDR1 SSHAT, CDR2 FNYEAQ (reference sequence). The CDR3 consists of 15 residues. With 1 base clipped from V and 9 bases from J, the junction kept 9 bases outside the gene matches.

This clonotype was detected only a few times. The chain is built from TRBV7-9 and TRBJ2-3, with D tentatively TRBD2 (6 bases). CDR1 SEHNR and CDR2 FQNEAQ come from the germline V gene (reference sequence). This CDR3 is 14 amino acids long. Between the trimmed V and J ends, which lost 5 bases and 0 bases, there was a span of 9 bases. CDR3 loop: CASSVSGSTDTQYF. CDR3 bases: TGTGCCAGCAGCGTTAGCGGAAGCACAGATACGCAGTATTTT.